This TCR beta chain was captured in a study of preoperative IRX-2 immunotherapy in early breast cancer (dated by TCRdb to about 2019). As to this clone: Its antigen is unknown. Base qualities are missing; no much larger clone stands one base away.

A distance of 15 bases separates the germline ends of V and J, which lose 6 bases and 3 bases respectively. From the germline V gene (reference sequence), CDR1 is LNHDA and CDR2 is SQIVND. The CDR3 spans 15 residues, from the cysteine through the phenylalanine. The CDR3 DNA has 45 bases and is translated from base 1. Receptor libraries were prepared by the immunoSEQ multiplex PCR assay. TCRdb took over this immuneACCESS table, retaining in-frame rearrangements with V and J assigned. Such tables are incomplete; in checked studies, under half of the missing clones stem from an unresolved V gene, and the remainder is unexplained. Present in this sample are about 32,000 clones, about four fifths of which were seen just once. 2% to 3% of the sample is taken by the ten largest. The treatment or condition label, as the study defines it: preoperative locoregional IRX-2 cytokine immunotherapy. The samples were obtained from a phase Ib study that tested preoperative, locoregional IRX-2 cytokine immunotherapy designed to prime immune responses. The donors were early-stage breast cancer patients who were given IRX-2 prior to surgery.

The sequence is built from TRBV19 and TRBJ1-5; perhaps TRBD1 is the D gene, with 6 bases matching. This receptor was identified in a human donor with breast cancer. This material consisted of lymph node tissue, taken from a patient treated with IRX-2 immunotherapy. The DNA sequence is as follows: TGTGCCAGTAGGAACACAGGGTTCAACAATCAGCCCCAGCATTTT. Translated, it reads CASRNTGFNNQPQHF.